Below are 12 T cell receptor beta chains sequenced from a single sample in a study of T cells in narcolepsy. TCRdb keeps only in-frame clones here, not all; method: immunoSEQ multiplex PCR. Of some 25,000 clones listed, approximately 85% are singletons. Source material: memory (CD45RA-) CD4+ T cells from blood. The source of these receptors is a human donor in good health.

The CDR3 loop is CSVETGQGASEQYF. The CDR3 DNA follows: TGCAGCGTGGAGACGGGACAGGGGGCTTCCGAGCAGTACTTC. The chain couples TRBV29-1 to TRBJ2-7, with 12 nucleotides matching TRBD1. CDR3 length: 14 amino acids. The junction had 9 bases not matched to a gene; V was cut back by 6 bases and J by 6 bases. Germline loops: CDR1 SQVTM, CDR2 ANQGSEA.

The chain recombines TRBV7-2 with TRBJ2-5; D gene ambiguous. CDR3 size: 13 residues. The germline V gene encodes CDR1 SGHTA and CDR2 FQGNSA. The ends were cut back, 7 bases at V and 2 bases at J, with 11 bases in the middle. The chain's CDR3 is CASTRGVQETQYF. The CDR3 DNA sequence: TGTGCCAGCACCCGTGGGGTTCAAGAGACCCAGTACTTC.

The rearrangement uses TRBV6-6 and TRBJ2-7; either TRBD1 or TRBD2 may supply D (5 bases each). The CDR3 consists of 14 residues. Germline lookup yields CDR1 MNHNY and CDR2 SVGAGI (reference sequence). V lost 4 bases to trimming and J lost 5 bases, with 15 bases between them. The CDR3 loop reads CASSSAGTLHEQYF. The CDR3 DNA is TGTGCCAGCAGTTCGGCCGGGACCCTCCACGAGCAGTACTTC.

The chain couples TRBV5-1 to TRBJ2-2; TRBD1 matches 8 bases. CDR1 is SGHRS, CDR2 YFSETQ, per germline. This CDR3 contains 14 residues. With 4 bases clipped from V and 4 bases from J, the junction kept 3 bases outside the gene matches. The CDR3 reads CASSGQGLTGELFF. CDR3 nucleotides: TGCGCCAGCAGCGGACAGGGCCTCACCGGGGAGCTGTTTTTT. Full variable domain (rest looked up from reference TRBV5-1 and TRBJ2-2): KAGVTQTPRYLIKTRGQQVTLSCSPISGHRSVSWYQQTPGQGLQFLFEYFSETQRNKGNFPGRFSGRQFSNSRSEMNVSTLELGDSALYLCASSGQGLTGELFFGEGSRLTVL.

J is TRBJ1-1 and V is TRBV11-2, with a weak D call TRBD1 (6 bases). Germline CDR1 reads SGHAT; CDR2 reads FQNNGV. This CDR3 comprises 15 residues. Trimming left V 5 bases short and J 3 bases short, with 16 bases between. The DNA of the CDR3 is TGTGCCAGCAGCCCCCGCGCAGGGGCGGACACTGAAGCTTTCTTT. Amino acid sequence: CASSPRAGADTEAFF.

The CDR3 is CASSQDLAGAGELFF. Written as DNA, the CDR3 is TGTGCCAGCAGCCAAGACCTAGCGGGAGCAGGGGAGCTGTTTTTT. The gene calls are TRBV4-2 and TRBJ2-2, with 10 bases fitting TRBD2. The CDR3 totals 15 residues. The ends lost 0 bases at V and 8 bases at J; junction bases unmatched: 3. Per the germline V gene, CDR1 is LGHNA and CDR2 is YNFKEQ.

This clone was picked up a small number of times. V is TRBV15 and J is TRBJ1-4; D perhaps matches TRBD1 (6 bases). This CDR3 has 14 residues. Germline V CDR1 and CDR2: LNHNV, YYDKDF (reference sequence). Trimming removed 4 bases at V and 7 bases at J, with 13 bases between. CDR3 in DNA: TGTGCCACCAGCACAGGGGCCCATCCTGAAAAACTGTTTTTT. It translates to CATSTGAHPEKLFF. Variable domain in full (rest from reference TRBV15 and TRBJ1-4): DAMVIQNPRYQVTQFGKPVTLSCSQTLNHNVMYWYQQKSSQAPKLLFHYYDKDFNNEADTPDNFQSRRPNTSFCFLDIRSPGLGDTAMYLCATSTGAHPEKLFFGSGTQLSVL.

The chain employs TRBV10-3 and TRBJ2-2, with D perhaps assigned TRBD1 or TRBD2 (5 bases each). This CDR3 has 12 residues. V was shortened by 7 bases and J by 6 bases, with 9 bases between the two germline ends. Germline values: CDR1 ENHRY, CDR2 SYGVKD. The DNA for the CDR3 is TGTGCCATCAATACGGGGCCCGGGGAGCTGTTTTTT. Amino acids: CAINTGPGELFF.

V gene TRBV6-1 combines with J gene TRBJ2-1; 9 bases map to TRBD1. The CDR3 is 14 amino acids. Germline CDR1 and CDR2: MNHNS and SASEGT. V gave up 6 bases and J gave up 8 bases; unmatched junction bases: 8. CDR3 DNA sequence: TGTGCCAGCAGGACCGGGACAGGGACCTATGAGCAGTTCTTC. This encodes CASRTGTGTYEQFF.

The chain couples TRBV5-4 to TRBJ2-7, with 7 bases identical to TRBD1. V lost 4 bases to trimming and J lost 3 bases; unmatched junction nucleotides: 13. This CDR3 has 16 amino acids. Per the germline V gene, CDR1 is SGHNT and CDR2 is YYREEE (reference sequence). CDR3 DNA: TGTGCCAGCAGCCTGTCCTACGGACAGGCGCTCTACGAGCAGTACTTC. As protein: CASSLSYGQALYEQYF.

The chain combines TRBV6-6 with TRBJ2-1; D gene uncertain. V shed 4 bases and J shed 4 bases, with 11 bases lying between them. The germline V gene encodes CDR1 MNHNY and CDR2 SVGAGI (reference sequence). The CDR3 extends over 14 amino acids. The CDR3 coding sequence is TGTGCCAGCAGTTCCCCCGGGTCATACAATGAGCAGTTCTTC. Translated: CASSSPGSYNEQFF.

The gene calls are TRBV18 and TRBJ1-2, with 11 nucleotides matching TRBD1. This CDR3 has 16 amino acids. The J segment lost 2 bases and the V segment lost 4 bases, leaving 6 bases of the junction unmatched. Germline V lookup: CDR1 KGHSH, CDR2 LQKENI. CDR3 protein: CASSQGQGARNYGYTF. CDR3 sequence (DNA): TGTGCCAGCTCACAAGGACAGGGGGCCCGCAACTATGGCTACACCTTC. Drawing the rest from reference TRBV18 and TRBJ1-2, the complete variable domain is NAGVMQNPRHLVRRRGQEARLRCSPMKGHSHVYWYRQLPEEGLKFMVYLQKENIIDESGMPKERFSAEFPKEGPSILRIQQVVRGDSAAYFCASSQGQGARNYGYTFGSGTRLTVV.